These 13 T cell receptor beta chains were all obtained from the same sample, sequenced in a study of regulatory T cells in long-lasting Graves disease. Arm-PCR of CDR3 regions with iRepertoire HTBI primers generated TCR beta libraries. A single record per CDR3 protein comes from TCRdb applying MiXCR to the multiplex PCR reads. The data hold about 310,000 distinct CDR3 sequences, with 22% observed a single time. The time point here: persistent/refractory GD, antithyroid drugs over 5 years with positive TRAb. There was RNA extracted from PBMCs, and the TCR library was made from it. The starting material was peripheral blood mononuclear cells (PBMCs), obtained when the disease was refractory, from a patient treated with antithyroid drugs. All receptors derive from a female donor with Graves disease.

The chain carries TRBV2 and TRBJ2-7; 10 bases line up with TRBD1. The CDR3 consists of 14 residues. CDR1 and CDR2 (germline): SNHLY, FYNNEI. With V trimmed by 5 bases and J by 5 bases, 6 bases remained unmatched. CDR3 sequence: CASSRDRGPDEQYF. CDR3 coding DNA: TGTGCCAGCAGTAGGGACAGGGGCCCGGACGAGCAGTACTTC.

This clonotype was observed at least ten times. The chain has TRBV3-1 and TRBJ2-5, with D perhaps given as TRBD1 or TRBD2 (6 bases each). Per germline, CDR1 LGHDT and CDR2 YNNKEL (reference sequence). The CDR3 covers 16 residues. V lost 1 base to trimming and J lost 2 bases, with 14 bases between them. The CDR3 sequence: CASSQVLGGQQETQYF. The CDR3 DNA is TGTGCCAGCAGCCAAGTCTTGGGGGGACAACAAGAGACCCAGTACTTC.

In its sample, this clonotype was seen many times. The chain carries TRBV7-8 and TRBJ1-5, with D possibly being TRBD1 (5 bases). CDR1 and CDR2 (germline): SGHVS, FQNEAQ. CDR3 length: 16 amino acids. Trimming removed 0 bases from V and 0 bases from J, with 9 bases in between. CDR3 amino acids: CASSLADRNSNQPQHF. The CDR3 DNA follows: TGTGCCAGCAGCTTAGCAGACAGAAATAGCAATCAGCCCCAGCATTTT.

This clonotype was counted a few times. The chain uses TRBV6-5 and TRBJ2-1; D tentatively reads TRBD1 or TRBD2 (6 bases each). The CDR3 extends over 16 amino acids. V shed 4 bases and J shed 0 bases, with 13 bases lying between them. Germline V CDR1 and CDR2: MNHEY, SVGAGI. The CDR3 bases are TGTGCCAGCAGTTCCAGGGGACTCAGCTCCTACAATGAGCAGTTCTTC. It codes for CASSSRGLSSYNEQFF.

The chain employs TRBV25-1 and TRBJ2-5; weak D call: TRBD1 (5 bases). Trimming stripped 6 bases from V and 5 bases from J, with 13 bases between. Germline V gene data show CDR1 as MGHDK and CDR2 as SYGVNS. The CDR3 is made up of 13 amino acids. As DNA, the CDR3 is TGTGCCAGCAGCGTCAGGGATGGGGAGACCCAGTACTTC. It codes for CASSVRDGETQYF.

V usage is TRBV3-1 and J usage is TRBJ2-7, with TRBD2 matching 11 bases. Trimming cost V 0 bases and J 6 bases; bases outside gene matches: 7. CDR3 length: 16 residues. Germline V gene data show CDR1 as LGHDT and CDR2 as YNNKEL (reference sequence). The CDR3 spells CASSQDGGLAVGEQYF. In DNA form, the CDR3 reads TGTGCCAGCAGCCAAGATGGGGGACTAGCGGTGGGCGAGCAGTACTTC.

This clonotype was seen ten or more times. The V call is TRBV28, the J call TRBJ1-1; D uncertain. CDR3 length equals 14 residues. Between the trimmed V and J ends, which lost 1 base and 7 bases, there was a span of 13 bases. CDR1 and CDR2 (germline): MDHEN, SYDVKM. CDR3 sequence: CASSLSGRLSEAFF. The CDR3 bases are TGTGCCAGCAGTTTATCGGGCAGATTAAGTGAAGCTTTCTTT.

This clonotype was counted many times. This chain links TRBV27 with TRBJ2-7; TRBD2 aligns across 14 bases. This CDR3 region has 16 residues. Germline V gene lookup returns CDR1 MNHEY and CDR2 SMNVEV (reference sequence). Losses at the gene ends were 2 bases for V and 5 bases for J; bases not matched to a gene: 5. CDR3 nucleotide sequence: TGTGCCAGCAGTTTAGGGACTAGCGGGAGACGAGACGAGCAGTACTTC. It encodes CASSLGTSGRRDEQYF.

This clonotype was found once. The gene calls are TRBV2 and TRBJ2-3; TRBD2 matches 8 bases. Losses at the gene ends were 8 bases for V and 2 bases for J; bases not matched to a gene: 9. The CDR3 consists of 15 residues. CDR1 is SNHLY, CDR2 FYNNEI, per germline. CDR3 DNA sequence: TGTGCCAGCTGTTGGGGAGCGGGGGTCACAGATACGCAGTATTTT. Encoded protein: CASCWGAGVTDTQYF.

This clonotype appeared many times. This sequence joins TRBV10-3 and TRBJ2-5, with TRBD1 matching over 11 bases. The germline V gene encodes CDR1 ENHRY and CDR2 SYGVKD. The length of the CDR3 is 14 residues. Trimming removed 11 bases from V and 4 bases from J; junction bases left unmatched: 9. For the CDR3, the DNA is TGTGCCTCCTCCTATGGACAGGGGGCAGAGACCCAGTACTTC. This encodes CASSYGQGAETQYF.

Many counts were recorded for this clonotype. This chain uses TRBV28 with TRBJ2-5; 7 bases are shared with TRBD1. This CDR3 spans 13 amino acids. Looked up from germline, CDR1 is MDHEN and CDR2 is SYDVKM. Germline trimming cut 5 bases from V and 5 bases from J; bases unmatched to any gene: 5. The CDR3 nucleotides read TGTGCCAGCAGTACCGGACAGGTGGAGACCCAGTACTTC. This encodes CASSTGQVETQYF. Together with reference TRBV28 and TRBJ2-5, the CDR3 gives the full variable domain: DVKVTQSSRYLVKRTGEKVFLECVQDMDHENMFWYRQDPGLGLRLIYFSYDVKMKEKGDIPEGYSVSREKKERFSLILESASTNQTSMYLCASSTGQVETQYFGPGTRLLVL.

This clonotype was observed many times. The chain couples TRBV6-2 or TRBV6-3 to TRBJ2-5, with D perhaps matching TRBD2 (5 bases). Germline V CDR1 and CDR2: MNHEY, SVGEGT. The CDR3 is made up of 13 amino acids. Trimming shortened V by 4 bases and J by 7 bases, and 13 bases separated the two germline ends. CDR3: CASSLEGWGTQYF. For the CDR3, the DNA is TGTGCCAGCAGTTTAGAGGGCTGGGGGACCCAGTACTTC.

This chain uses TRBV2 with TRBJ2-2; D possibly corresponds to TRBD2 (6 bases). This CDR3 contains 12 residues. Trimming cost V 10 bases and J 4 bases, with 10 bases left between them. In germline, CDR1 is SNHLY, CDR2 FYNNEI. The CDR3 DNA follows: TGTGCCACCCGGGACTCCACCGGGGAGCTGTTTTTT. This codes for CATRDSTGELFF.